Following are 17 T cell receptor beta chains from one sample sequenced in a study of chemoradiotherapy in HPV16-positive cancers. TCRdb's copy holds only in-frame clones and misses some; the assay was immunoSEQ multiplex PCR. Of about 7,900 clones listed, roughly 89% were seen once; the top ten hold approximately 3.5%. This sample comprised blood, obtained from a patient who underwent chemoradiotherapy. The receptors were gathered from a human donor with HPV-associated anogenital cancer.

The chain couples TRBV5-1 to TRBJ2-5; 12 bases are shared with TRBD2. With V trimmed by 6 bases and J by 5 bases, 8 bases remained unmatched. The V gene's germline CDR1 is SGHRS and CDR2 YFSETQ. The CDR3 length is 15 residues. The CDR3 sequence: CASTLAGGRPETQYF. In DNA, the CDR3 is TGCGCCAGCACCCTAGCGGGGGGGCGCCCGGAGACCCAGTACTTC. The whole variable domain, filled in from reference TRBV5-1 and TRBJ2-5, reads KAGVTQTPRYLIKTRGQQVTLSCSPISGHRSVSWYQQTPGQGLQFLFEYFSETQRNKGNFPGRFSGRQFSNSRSEMNVSTLELGDSALYLCASTLAGGRPETQYFGPGTRLLVL.

This chain uses TRBV9 with TRBJ2-5, with D possibly being TRBD1 (6 bases). The J call may be wrong; the DNA end is better matched by TRBJ2-7. The CDR3 contains 14 residues. CDR1 is SGDLS, CDR2 YYNGEE, per germline. CDR3 sequence reads: CASATGTYSYEQYF. DNA of the CDR3: TGTGCCAGCGCTACCGGGACATACTCCTACGAGCAGTACTTC.

The chain is built from TRBV7-3 and TRBJ2-2; 10 nucleotides match TRBD2. The CDR3 sequence is 17 residues long. Trimming cost V 5 bases and J 4 bases; bases outside gene matches: 10. Germline loops: CDR1 SGHTA, CDR2 FQGTGA. The CDR3 nucleotides read TGTGCCAGCAGCCCCCGAGCGCTAGCGGGGGCCACCGGGGAGCTGTTTTTT. It specifies CASSPRALAGATGELFF.

The chain is built from TRBV5-6 and TRBJ2-2; D is ambiguous. Trimming left V 4 bases short and J 3 bases short, with 13 bases between. Germline-derived CDR1 and CDR2 are SGHDT and YYEEEE. This CDR3 has 15 amino acids. The CDR3 here is CASSLGRWDTGELFF. In DNA form, the CDR3 reads TGTGCCAGCAGCCTAGGGCGGTGGGACACCGGGGAGCTGTTTTTT.

The V and J genes are TRBV7-6 and TRBJ1-5, with 7 bases lining up with TRBD1. The junction had 9 bases not matched to a gene; V was cut back by 5 bases and J by 2 bases. Germline V gene lookup returns CDR1 SGHVS and CDR2 FNYEAQ. The CDR3 covers 16 residues. CDR3 in DNA: TGTGCCAGCAGCCCAGGGGGGCAGGGCGGCAATCAGCCCCAGCATTTT. It encodes CASSPGGQGGNQPQHF.

The V call is TRBV30, the J call TRBJ2-5, with 13 bases aligning to TRBD2. The CDR3 is made up of 18 amino acids. The J segment lost 5 bases and the V segment lost 0 bases, leaving 12 bases of the junction unmatched. CDR1 GTSNPN and CDR2 SVGIG come from the germline V gene (reference sequence). The chain's CDR3 is CAWSVWTSGGPKGETQYF. The CDR3 nucleotides read TGTGCCTGGAGTGTTTGGACTAGCGGGGGACCTAAGGGGGAGACCCAGTACTTC.

This sequence joins TRBV6-5 and TRBJ2-7, with 8 nucleotides matching TRBD2. The CDR3 has 13 residues. J gave up 1 base and V 6 bases, and 2 bases lay outside the gene matches. The germline V gene encodes CDR1 MNHEY and CDR2 SVGAGI. The CDR3 sequence is CASSGGDSYEQYF. The CDR3 bases are TGTGCCAGCAGCGGGGGGGATTCCTACGAGCAGTACTTC.

The rearrangement links TRBV6-5 to TRBJ1-2; unclear D gene. V lost 6 bases and J 8 bases, leaving 16 bases between the germline ends. The CDR3 spans 13 residues. Looked up from germline, CDR1 is MNHEY and CDR2 is SVGAGI. This CDR3 reads CASSSGLGSGYTF. The CDR3 bases are TGTGCCAGCAGCTCTGGACTAGGATCGGGCTACACCTTC.

This CDR3 is CASSIRAGIPTDTQYF. The CDR3 DNA follows: TGTGCCAGTAGTATCCGGGCAGGGATTCCAACAGATACGCAGTATTTT. This chain connects TRBV19 to TRBJ2-3; tentatively, D is TRBD1 (5 bases). Trimming shortened V by 3 bases and J by 3 bases, and 16 bases separated the two germline ends. The CDR3 covers 16 residues. Germline V CDR1 and CDR2: LNHDA, SQIVND (reference sequence).

The chain combines TRBV5-4 with TRBJ1-4; the D gene is possibly TRBD1 (6 bases). The CDR3 contains 15 residues. V lost 3 bases to trimming and J lost 8 bases, with 17 bases between them. Looked up from germline, CDR1 is SGHNT and CDR2 is YYREEE (reference sequence). In DNA form, the CDR3 reads TGTGCCAGCAGCTCTGGGGAGACAGGACGCGAAAAACTGTTTTTT. It yields the protein CASSSGETGREKLFF.

CDR3 sequence: CASSARDAGSEAFF. CDR3 DNA: TGTGCCAGCAGCGCTCGGGACGCGGGAAGTGAAGCTTTCTTT. V is TRBV6-1 and J is TRBJ1-1; perhaps TRBD1 as D (5 bases). V was shortened by 6 bases and J by 7 bases, with 18 bases between the two germline ends. The germline gives CDR1 MNHNS, CDR2 SASEGT. The CDR3 length is 14 residues.

This clone was seen a single time. The V gene is TRBV6-5, the J gene TRBJ2-3; D is undetermined. The CDR3 has 14 residues. CDR1 MNHEY and CDR2 SVGAGI come from the germline V gene. V was clipped by 4 bases and J by 4 bases, with 12 bases between them. The CDR3 loop reads CASSSFEQADTQYF. DNA for the CDR3: TGTGCCAGCAGTTCCTTCGAGCAGGCAGATACGCAGTATTTT.

This chain uses TRBV7-8 with TRBJ2-1, with D perhaps TRBD2 (6 bases). The CDR3 spans 14 residues. V lost 4 bases and J 6 bases, leaving 13 bases between the germline ends. The germline gives CDR1 SGHVS, CDR2 FQNEAQ. CDR3 sequence (DNA): TGTGCCAGCAGCTCTTTCCGGGACTTCAATGAGCAGTTCTTC. It encodes CASSSFRDFNEQFF.

The CDR3 DNA follows: TGTGCCAGCAGTGAAGTCAGACAGTCGAACACTGAAGCTTTCTTT. Translated: CASSEVRQSNTEAFF. The rearrangement uses TRBV2 and TRBJ1-1; D may be TRBD1 (5 bases). There are 15 residues in the CDR3. CDR1 and CDR2 (germline): SNHLY, FYNNEI. V shed 1 base and J shed 1 base, with 10 bases lying between them.

The chain employs TRBV6-5 and TRBJ1-3, with D perhaps TRBD1 (6 bases). The ends were cut back, 2 bases at V and 0 bases at J, with 11 bases in the middle. The CDR3 is made up of 16 amino acids. The germline CDR1 and CDR2 sequences are MNHEY and SVGAGI. The CDR3 DNA reads TGTGCCAGCAGTTACGGGCAGGGGAGCTCTGGAAACACCATATATTTT. Amino acid sequence: CASSYGQGSSGNTIYF.

The V gene is TRBV6-4, the J gene TRBJ1-1; D remains unclear. CDR3 size: 13 residues. V shed 5 bases and J shed 1 base, with 8 bases lying between them. The germline CDR1 and CDR2 sequences are MRHNA and SNTAGT. The CDR3 spells CASSPGANTEAFF. CDR3 nucleotide sequence: TGTGCCAGCAGTCCCGGAGCGAACACTGAAGCTTTCTTT.

This chain uses TRBV6-6 with TRBJ2-1; the D gene is possibly TRBD2 (5 bases). CDR1 is MNHNY, CDR2 SVGAGI, per germline (reference sequence). V lost 0 bases and J 4 bases, leaving 13 bases between the germline ends. The CDR3 covers 16 residues. The CDR3 spells CASSYSSGRGYNEQFF. As DNA, the CDR3 is TGTGCCAGCAGTTACTCGTCAGGCCGGGGATACAATGAGCAGTTCTTC.